These T cell receptor beta chains were read from a single sample in a study of regulatory dendritic cells for organ transplantation. Sequencing was performed with immunoSEQ multiplex PCR; in TCRdb, only in-frame clones are kept and a portion is missing. Of 25,000 to 30,000 clones in the sample, under 90% were seen once. Sequencing was done on a sample of naive CD8+ T cells from blood. The receptor set was obtained from a human donor in good health. Both conserved end residues are part of each CDR3. The D gene is left open where the match is weak. The size entry is marked missing in some rows and otherwise reads once, few, many or a size class.

D | J | V | size | CDR3 | DNA
- | TRBJ1-1 | TRBV11-2 | - | CASSPGVEAFF | TGTGCCAGCAGCCCAGGGGTAGAAGCTTTCTTT
- | TRBJ2-3 | TRBV19 | - | CASSIDRGTDTQYF | TGTGCCAGTAGTATAGACAGGGGCACAGATACGCAGTATTTT
- | TRBJ2-2 | TRBV2 | - | CASSVTLDRQTGELFF | TGTGCCAGCAGTGTAACACTCGACAGACAAACCGGGGAGCTGTTTTTT
- | TRBJ2-3 | TRBV5-1 | - | CASSYRGAREYF | TGCGCCAGCAGCTATCGGGGGGCCCGAGAGTATTTT
TRBD1 | TRBJ2-3 | TRBV7-8 | - | CASSSSDRGDTDTQYF | TGTGCCAGCAGCTCCTCGGACAGGGGAGACACAGATACGCAGTATTTT
TRBD1 | TRBJ1-2 | TRBV7-6 | - | CASSQGDRGRVYGYTF | TGTGCCAGCAGCCAGGGAGACAGGGGGCGAGTCTATGGCTACACCTTC
TRBD1 | TRBJ1-2 | TRBV9 | - | CASSVSDRGGSYGYTF | TGTGCCAGCAGCGTATCGGACAGGGGGGGCTCCTATGGCTACACCTTC
TRBD1 | TRBJ1-1 | TRBV27 | - | CASRTGGGEAFF | TGTGCCAGCAGAACAGGGGGCGGTGAAGCTTTCTTT
- | TRBJ2-5 | TRBV6-5 | - | CASSYSAGDKTQYF | TGTGCCAGCAGTTACTCGGCAGGGGACAAGACCCAGTACTTC
TRBD1 | TRBJ1-5 | TRBV19 | once | CASSIVRDRGKPQHF | TGTGCCAGTAGTATAGTTAGGGACAGGGGTAAACCCCAGCATTTT
TRBD1 | TRBJ1-2 | TRBV7-9 | - | CASSQTDRSYGYTF | TGTGCCAGCAGCCAGACGGACAGGAGCTATGGCTACACCTTC
TRBD2 | TRBJ2-7 | TRBV4-3 | once | CASSQDSGGPWEQYF | TGCGCCAGCAGCCAAGACAGCGGGGGGCCTTGGGAGCAGTACTTC
- | TRBJ2-7 | TRBV7-2 | - | CASSLAAGFYEQYF | TGTGCCAGCAGCTTAGCGGCGGGGTTCTACGAGCAGTACTTC
TRBD1 | TRBJ2-5 | TRBV11-2 | - | CASTDRGQETQYF | TGTGCCAGCACAGACAGGGGGCAAGAGACCCAGTACTTC
- | TRBJ2-2 | TRBV15 | - | CATRQFKGGELFF | TGTGCCACGCGACAGTTTAAAGGCGGGGAGCTGTTTTTT
- | TRBJ2-7 | TRBV2 | - | CASSLGPPEGYYEQYF | TGTGCCAGCAGCTTAGGGCCCCCGGAGGGATACTACGAGCAGTACTTC
- | TRBJ1-2 | TRBV19 | - | CASSHDGTFLKANYGYTF | TGTGCCAGTAGTCACGACGGGACTTTCCTTAAGGCTAACTATGGCTACACCTTC
- | TRBJ1-2 | TRBV20-1 | - | CSALSNGYTF | TGCAGTGCCTTATCTAATGGCTACACCTTC
- | TRBJ2-7 | TRBV6-6 | - | CASSYSREQYF | TGTGCCAGCAGTTACTCGAGAGAGCAGTACTTC
- | TRBJ2-7 | TRBV7-8 | - | CASSLVGAEQYF | TGTGCCAGCAGCTTAGTAGGGGCGGAGCAGTACTTC
- | TRBJ2-5 | TRBV6-5 | - | CASTLGGGTQETQYF | TGTGCCAGCACTCTGGGGGGAGGAACTCAAGAGACCCAGTACTTC
TRBD1 | TRBJ1-4 | TRBV9 | - | CASSAPIPGQGNEKLFF | TGTGCCAGCAGCGCCCCCATACCGGGACAGGGTAATGAAAAACTGTTTTTT
- | TRBJ1-4 | TRBV9 | once | CASSETGGNEKLFF | TGTGCCAGCAGCGAGACAGGCGGTAATGAAAAACTGTTTTTT
TRBD2 | TRBJ2-7 | TRBV7-2 | - | CASSSGTSGVYEQYF | TGTGCCAGCAGCTCCGGGACTAGCGGAGTTTACGAGCAGTACTTC
- | TRBJ2-2 | TRBV5-6 | few | CASSPLVSKHTGELFF | TGTGCCAGCAGCCCACTTGTAAGCAAACACACCGGGGAGCTGTTTTTT
TRBD1 | TRBJ2-5 | TRBV27 | - | CASRLEGTGGPETQYF | TGTGCCAGCAGGCTCGAGGGGACAGGGGGACCAGAGACCCAGTACTTC
TRBD2 | TRBJ2-1 | TRBV7-9 | once | CASSLVGAGGNNEQFF | TGTGCCAGCAGCCTTGTGGGAGCGGGGGGGAACAATGAGCAGTTCTTC
TRBD1 | TRBJ1-5 | TRBV27 | - | CASSSHTGGGQPQHF | TGTGCCAGCAGCAGCCATACAGGGGGTGGACAGCCCCAGCATTTT
- | TRBJ2-3 | TRBV7-6 | - | CASSLEVGLNTDTQYF | TGTGCCAGCAGCTTAGAAGTGGGACTTAACACAGATACGCAGTATTTT
- | TRBJ2-7 | TRBV4-2 | - | CASSPGLRIYEQYF | TGTGCCAGCAGCCCGGGACTGCGGATCTACGAGCAGTACTTC
- | TRBJ1-1 | TRBV4-1 | - | CASSQDTSQANTEAFF | TGCGCCAGCAGCCAAGATACCTCACAGGCGAACACTGAAGCTTTCTTT
- | TRBJ1-2 | TRBV6-5 | - | CASRSRGVHLNTF | TGTGCCAGCAGATCCCGCGGGGTGCATTTAAACACCTTC
TRBD2 | TRBJ2-3 | TRBV27 | - | CASSFTGGGDTQYF | TGTGCCAGCAGTTTTACGGGGGGGGGAGATACGCAGTATTTT
TRBD2 | TRBJ2-7 | TRBV6-1 | - | CASGDYYEQYF | TGTGCCAGCGGGGACTATTACGAGCAGTACTTC
- | TRBJ1-2 | TRBV5-6 | - | CASSGGGTANYGYTF | TGTGCCAGCAGCGGGGGAGGAACAGCTAACTATGGCTACACCTTC
TRBD1 | TRBJ2-7 | TRBV2 | - | CASSMGQGAREQYF | TGTGCCAGCAGCATGGGACAGGGGGCGAGGGAGCAGTACTTC
- | TRBJ1-4 | TRBV9 | few | CASSYTGMREEKLFF | TGTGCCAGCAGCTATACAGGGATGAGGGAGGAAAAACTGTTTTTT
TRBD1 | TRBJ2-5 | TRBV27 | once | CASSLEGTGGLQTQYF | TGTGCCAGCAGTTTAGAGGGGACAGGGGGCCTACAGACCCAGTACTTC
- | TRBJ2-5 | TRBV27 | - | CASSWTRGETQYF | TGTGCCAGCAGTTGGACTAGGGGGGAGACCCAGTACTTC
- | TRBJ2-3 | TRBV7-2 | - | CASSFPKRGGATDTQYF | TGTGCCAGCAGCTTTCCAAAGAGAGGGGGGGCCACAGATACGCAGTATTTT
TRBD1 | TRBJ1-2 | TRBV4-1 | - | CASSQTDRTNYGYTF | TGCGCCAGCAGCCAAACGGACAGGACTAACTATGGCTACACCTTC